These T cell receptor beta chains were read from a single sample in a study of T-cell memory formation after mild COVID-19. TCRdb processed the 5' RACE reads anew with MiXCR; each CDR3 protein has one entry. The sample carries some 88,000 distinct CDR3 sequences, 20% to 30% recorded once. Material: PBMCs or a T cell subset sorted from them (not recorded which). The source is a man aged 18 to 29 who had mild COVID-19 (a few samples of this study predate the infection). Cell type and time point are not known. Both conserved end residues are part of each CDR3. The D gene is left open where the match is weak. The size entry is marked missing in some rows and otherwise reads once, few, many or a size class.

abundance: few
j_gene: TRBJ2-3
v_gene: TRBV5-1
d_gene: .
CDR3nt: TGCGCCAGCAGCCCGGACTCCGCCGTGAATACGCAGTATTTT
CDR3aa: CASSPDSAVNTQYF

abundance: .
j_gene: TRBJ2-1
v_gene: TRBV9
d_gene: .
CDR3nt: TGTGCCAGCAGCGCGTACAGGGATTCCCTCTTAGGAAATGAGCAGTTCTTC
CDR3aa: CASSAYRDSLLGNEQFF

abundance: few
j_gene: TRBJ2-1
v_gene: TRBV27
d_gene: TRBD2
CDR3nt: TGTGCCAGCAGTTTCGGAGCGGGGGGATTGTGGGAGCAGTTCTTC
CDR3aa: CASSFGAGGLWEQFF

abundance: .
j_gene: TRBJ2-7
v_gene: TRBV29-1
d_gene: TRBD1
CDR3nt: TGCAGCGTTGGACAGGGGAACGAGCAGTACTTC
CDR3aa: CSVGQGNEQYF

abundance: many
j_gene: TRBJ2-2
v_gene: TRBV4-3
d_gene: .
CDR3nt: TGCGCCAGCAGCTACGGAGGGGGGAGGAACACCGGGGAGCTGTTTTTT
CDR3aa: CASSYGGGRNTGELFF

abundance: .
j_gene: TRBJ2-3
v_gene: TRBV5-4
d_gene: TRBD2
CDR3nt: TGTGCCAGCAGCTTGGGACTAGCGGGGGGGCCCCCAGATACGCAGTATTTT
CDR3aa: CASSLGLAGGPPDTQYF

abundance: few
j_gene: TRBJ2-5
v_gene: TRBV12-3/TRBV12-4
d_gene: .
CDR3nt: TGTGCCAGCAGTTTTCCGGGGGAAGAGACCCAGTACTTC
CDR3aa: CASSFPGEETQYF

abundance: .
j_gene: TRBJ2-3
v_gene: TRBV4-2
d_gene: .
CDR3nt: TGTGCCAGCAGCTCGATAGGGAGGGGGGCAACAGATACGCAGTATTTT
CDR3aa: CASSSIGRGATDTQYF

abundance: few
j_gene: TRBJ2-7
v_gene: TRBV20-1
d_gene: TRBD2
CDR3nt: TGCAGTGCTGAGGGGCCTAGCGGATCCTACGAGCAGTACTTC
CDR3aa: CSAEGPSGSYEQYF

abundance: .
j_gene: TRBJ2-3
v_gene: TRBV29-1
d_gene: TRBD2
CDR3nt: TGCAGCGTTGAAGATCTAGCGGGGGGCGGGCCAGATACGCAGTATTTT
CDR3aa: CSVEDLAGGGPDTQYF

abundance: few
j_gene: TRBJ2-3
v_gene: TRBV4-1
d_gene: TRBD2
CDR3nt: TGCGCCAGCAGCCCTCGTAGCGGGGGGGTAGGAACAGATACGCAGTATTTT
CDR3aa: CASSPRSGGVGTDTQYF

abundance: .
j_gene: TRBJ2-7
v_gene: TRBV11-2
d_gene: .
CDR3nt: TGTGCCAGCAGCTTATCTGGCGAGCAGTACTTC
CDR3aa: CASSLSGEQYF

abundance: .
j_gene: TRBJ2-6
v_gene: TRBV9
d_gene: .
CDR3nt: TGTGCCAGCAGCCCCAACGAAGCTTCTGGGGCCAACGTCCTGACTTTC
CDR3aa: CASSPNEASGANVLTF

abundance: .
j_gene: TRBJ2-2
v_gene: TRBV12-5
d_gene: .
CDR3nt: TGTGCTAGTGGTTTAAGAGCCGGGGAGCTGTTTTTT
CDR3aa: CASGLRAGELFF

abundance: few
j_gene: TRBJ1-2
v_gene: TRBV28
d_gene: .
CDR3nt: TGTGCCAGCAGTTTAACGGTGGGCTCGGGGGCTCGCGGCTACACCTTC
CDR3aa: CASSLTVGSGARGYTF

abundance: .
j_gene: TRBJ2-7
v_gene: TRBV4-1
d_gene: .
CDR3nt: TGCGCCAGCAGCCAAGATTCGACGGTCACCAGCTACGAGCAGTACTTC
CDR3aa: CASSQDSTVTSYEQYF

abundance: .
j_gene: TRBJ2-4
v_gene: TRBV7-9
d_gene: .
CDR3nt: TGTGCCAGCAGCGCGGACGGGGCCAAAAACATTCAGTACTTC
CDR3aa: CASSADGAKNIQYF

abundance: .
j_gene: TRBJ2-5
v_gene: TRBV9
d_gene: TRBD2
CDR3nt: TGTGCCAGCAGCGAGCACGTAGGGGAGGGAGAGACCCAGTACTTC
CDR3aa: CASSEHVGEGETQYF

abundance: .
j_gene: TRBJ1-5
v_gene: TRBV28
d_gene: .
CDR3nt: TGTGCCAGCAGTTTTACCCTCGGCGACAATCAGCCCCAGCATTTT
CDR3aa: CASSFTLGDNQPQHF

abundance: .
j_gene: TRBJ2-7
v_gene: TRBV19
d_gene: .
CDR3nt: TGTGCCAGTAGCCCCTGGGGCACCCTCCTCTCCTACGAGCAGTACTTC
CDR3aa: CASSPWGTLLSYEQYF

abundance: few
j_gene: TRBJ2-5
v_gene: TRBV11-2
d_gene: .
CDR3nt: TGTGCCAGCAGCTTTGGTCGAGGGGGGAAAGAGACCCAGTACTTC
CDR3aa: CASSFGRGGKETQYF

abundance: few
j_gene: TRBJ1-2
v_gene: TRBV12-3/TRBV12-4
d_gene: .
CDR3nt: TGTGCCAGCAGTTTAGCGCTCCCTTGGGGCTACACCTTC
CDR3aa: CASSLALPWGYTF

abundance: .
j_gene: TRBJ2-3
v_gene: TRBV10-3
d_gene: TRBD1
CDR3nt: TGTGCCATTGGGGACAGAAGCACAGATACGCAGTATTTT
CDR3aa: CAIGDRSTDTQYF

abundance: .
j_gene: TRBJ2-5
v_gene: TRBV4-3
d_gene: TRBD2
CDR3nt: TGCGCCAGCAGCCCACCCGTAAGCGGGGGCCGTGGCCATGGAGAGACCCAGTACTTC
CDR3aa: CASSPPVSGGRGHGETQYF

abundance: .
j_gene: TRBJ2-3
v_gene: TRBV4-3
d_gene: .
CDR3nt: TGCGCCAGCAGCCAAGATGAGGGACGGACCACAGATACGCAGTATTTT
CDR3aa: CASSQDEGRTTDTQYF

abundance: .
j_gene: TRBJ2-7
v_gene: TRBV24-1
d_gene: TRBD1
CDR3nt: TGTGCCACCAGTGATGCCAGTACAGGGGTCTACGAGCAGTACTTC
CDR3aa: CATSDASTGVYEQYF

abundance: .
j_gene: TRBJ2-1
v_gene: TRBV7-2
d_gene: .
CDR3nt: TGTGCCAGCGGCGCGGTGGAGCAGTTCTTC
CDR3aa: CASGAVEQFF

abundance: .
j_gene: TRBJ2-5
v_gene: TRBV5-1
d_gene: .
CDR3nt: TGCGCCAGCAGCTTGGCCGGTGGGATCCAAGAGACCCAGTACTTC
CDR3aa: CASSLAGGIQETQYF

abundance: .
j_gene: TRBJ2-3
v_gene: TRBV11-2
d_gene: .
CDR3nt: TGTGCCAGCAGCGGGCCCCTGGGGGGCCCAGATACGCAGTATTTT
CDR3aa: CASSGPLGGPDTQYF

abundance: .
j_gene: TRBJ2-7
v_gene: TRBV4-3
d_gene: .
CDR3nt: TGCGCCAGCAGCCAAGAGGGTAGCTACGAGCAGTACTTC
CDR3aa: CASSQEGSYEQYF

abundance: .
j_gene: TRBJ2-3
v_gene: TRBV7-9
d_gene: .
CDR3nt: TGTGCCAGCAGCTCCGGAGGGGGGCCCGAAGATACGCAGTATTTT
CDR3aa: CASSSGGGPEDTQYF

abundance: .
j_gene: TRBJ2-1
v_gene: TRBV25-1
d_gene: TRBD2
CDR3nt: TGTGCCAGCAGTGAGACGGCGGGGGGGTCGAATGAGCAGTTCTTC
CDR3aa: CASSETAGGSNEQFF